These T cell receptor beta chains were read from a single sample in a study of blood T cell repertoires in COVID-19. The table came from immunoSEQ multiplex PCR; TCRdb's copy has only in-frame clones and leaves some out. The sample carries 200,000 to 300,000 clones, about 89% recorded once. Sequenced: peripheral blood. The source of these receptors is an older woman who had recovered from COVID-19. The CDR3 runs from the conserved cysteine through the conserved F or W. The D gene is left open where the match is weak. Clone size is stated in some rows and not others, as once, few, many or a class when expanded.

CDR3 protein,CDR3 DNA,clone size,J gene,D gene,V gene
CASSYLLGAIGEKLFF,TGTGCCAGCAGTTACCTATTGGGCGCCATCGGTGAAAAACTGTTTTTT,-,TRBJ1-4,-,TRBV6-2/TRBV6-3
CASSFSSGVGETQYF,TGCGCCAGCAGCTTTTCGTCGGGGGTCGGGGAGACCCAGTACTTC,-,TRBJ2-5,-,TRBV5-1
CASSLLPGNNSPLHF,TGTGCCAGCAGCTTACTCCCAGGGAACAATTCACCCCTCCACTTT,-,TRBJ1-6,-,TRBV7-3
CASSLVATGEQYF,TGTGCCAGCAGTTTGGTTGCAACGGGAGAGCAGTACTTC,once,TRBJ2-7,-,TRBV28
CASSSRQARYEQYF,TGCGCCAGCAGCTCAAGACAGGCCCGCTACGAGCAGTACTTC,few,TRBJ2-7,-,TRBV5-1
CASSQDEGSNQPQHF,TGTGCCAGCAGCCAAGATGAGGGTAGCAATCAGCCCCAGCATTTT,-,TRBJ1-5,-,TRBV4-2
CASSHVNRGASYGYTF,TGTGCCAGCAGCCACGTGAATCGGGGGGCGTCCTATGGCTACACCTTC,-,TRBJ1-2,-,TRBV3-1/TRBV3-2
CSVGVSNYGYTF,TGCAGCGTCGGGGTTTCTAACTATGGCTACACCTTC,-,TRBJ1-2,-,TRBV29-1
CASSIDTQGRFEKLFF,TGTGCCAGTAGTATAGATACGCAGGGGCGATTTGAAAAACTGTTTTTT,-,TRBJ1-4,-,TRBV19
CAISGFDSSGDTQYF,TGTGCCATCAGTGGTTTCGACAGCAGCGGGGATACGCAGTATTTT,-,TRBJ2-3,-,TRBV10-3
CASSSVGTGDYEQYF,TGTGCCAGTAGTTCGGTGGGGACAGGAGACTACGAGCAGTACTTC,-,TRBJ2-7,TRBD1,TRBV19
CASSQLKGVTEAFF,TGTGCCAGCAGCCAACTAAAGGGGGTCACTGAAGCTTTCTTT,-,TRBJ1-1,-,TRBV14
CASSPPGTGTADTQYF,TGTGCCAGCAGCCCTCCCGGGACAGGGACCGCAGATACGCAGTATTTT,-,TRBJ2-3,TRBD1,TRBV5-4
CASSSTGVSNQPQHF,TGTGCCAGCAGTTCGACAGGGGTAAGCAATCAGCCCCAGCATTTT,many,TRBJ1-5,TRBD1,TRBV2
CASSRPDRVYGYTF,TGTGCCAGTAGTCGACCCGACAGGGTTTATGGCTACACCTTC,-,TRBJ1-2,TRBD1,TRBV19
CASSQDYSETQYF,TGTGCCAGCAGCCAAGACTATTCTGAGACCCAGTACTTC,-,TRBJ2-5,-,TRBV14
CASSSTGTYEAFF,TGTGCCAGCAGTTCGACAGGGACCTATGAAGCTTTCTTT,-,TRBJ1-1,TRBD1,TRBV5-4
CASSPQQGRSSTEAFF,TGTGCCAGCTCACCACAACAGGGGCGGTCGAGCACTGAAGCTTTCTTT,-,TRBJ1-1,TRBD1,TRBV18
CASSDRSPLHF,TGTGCCAGCAGTGACAGGTCACCCCTCCACTTT,-,TRBJ1-6,-,TRBV28
CSFGNRLGTQYF,TGCAGCTTCGGAAACAGGCTGGGGACCCAGTACTTC,many,TRBJ2-5,-,TRBV29-1
CASSLGGLLGWGRYEQYF,TGTGCCAGCAGCCTGGGAGGGTTATTGGGCTGGGGGAGGTACGAGCAGTACTTC,-,TRBJ2-7,TRBD2,TRBV28
CATSRDRSGRQRFF,TGTGCCACCAGCAGAGATCGGTCTGGGAGGCAAAGATTCTTT,-,TRBJ1-1,-,TRBV15
CASSLVQGNYGYTF,TGTGCCAGCAGCTTGGTTCAGGGGAACTATGGCTACACCTTC,-,TRBJ1-2,-,TRBV5-5
CASSLVGGGQETQYF,TGTGCCAGCAGCTTGGTCGGGGGGGGTCAAGAGACCCAGTACTTC,-,TRBJ2-5,TRBD2,TRBV5-6
CSEISGGTSTDTQYF,TGCAGCGAGATCAGCGGGGGGACTAGCACAGATACGCAGTATTTT,-,TRBJ2-3,TRBD2,TRBV29-1
CASSRGGNMDGVTGELFF,TGTGCCAGCAGCCGTGGGGGCAATATGGACGGCGTTACCGGGGAGCTGTTTTTT,once,TRBJ2-2,-,TRBV3-1/TRBV3-2
CSVEEPSGQETQYF,TGCAGCGTTGAAGAGCCTAGCGGCCAAGAGACCCAGTACTTC,once,TRBJ2-5,TRBD2,TRBV29-1
CASTPGTGRAYEQYF,TGTGCCAGTACCCCCGGGACAGGGAGGGCCTACGAGCAGTACTTC,-,TRBJ2-7,TRBD1,TRBV19
CASIPGGGSSYEQYF,TGTGCCAGTATTCCAGGGGGCGGAAGCTCCTACGAGCAGTACTTC,-,TRBJ2-7,TRBD1,TRBV6-6
CAGEQGLAGGPLEQYF,TGTGCCGGGGAACAAGGACTAGCGGGGGGGCCGCTCGAGCAGTACTTC,-,TRBJ2-7,TRBD2,TRBV7-3
CASQGPGQGTSGTDTQYF,TGTGCCAGCCAAGGTCCGGGACAGGGGACTTCTGGGACAGATACGCAGTATTTT,-,TRBJ2-3,TRBD1,TRBV18
CASSPSQVREQYF,TGTGCCAGCTCACCCTCACAGGTTCGCGAGCAGTACTTC,once,TRBJ2-7,-,TRBV18
CATSTTPGTGTSSYEQYF,TGTGCCACCAGCACCACCCCCGGGACAGGGACGAGCTCCTACGAGCAGTACTTC,-,TRBJ2-7,TRBD1,TRBV15
CASSQIVQGALGGYTF,TGTGCCAGCAGCCAGATTGTACAGGGGGCTCTTGGAGGCTACACCTTC,-,TRBJ1-2,TRBD1,TRBV4-2
CASSPAGGKNEQFF,TGTGCCAGCAGCCCAGCGGGGGGGAAAAATGAGCAGTTCTTC,-,TRBJ2-1,TRBD2,TRBV6-2/TRBV6-3